This TCR beta chain was recorded in a study of T cell repertoires in cytomegalovirus infection (dated by TCRdb to the late 2010s). In the study overall: The peptide stimulations were aimed at well-studied HLA-B-restricted epitopes as well as recently identified HLA-C-restricted CMV epitopes, whose presentation resists viral immunomodulation. Donor HLA type was relevant to the analysis, as public TCR beta signatures indicated carriage of CMV infection together with the matching HLA type.

Including the terminal cysteine and phenylalanine, the CDR3 comprises 15 residues. Kept here is only the CDR3 DNA, which spans 45 bases and is read in frame from base 1. From a lookup of the germline V gene, CDR1 and CDR2 are SGHVS and FQNEAQ. Trimming costs V 6 bases and J 2 bases, and their ends lie 17 bases apart. The reads were generated on an Illumina HiSeq 1500. In TCRdb, the public reads were trimmed at Q25 with fastp and aligned with MiXCR, with productive beta chains retained. Duplicate CDR3 protein sequences are folded into a single record with the most common DNA and genes. Here the sample has 450,000 to 600,000 distinct CDR3 sequences; under 55% occur a single time. 43% of the sample comes from the top ten. The treatment or condition label on this specimen signifies: in vitro stimulation with specific CMV peptide epitopes to enrich CMV-specific T cells. Paper-wide results and their limitations: In both this cohort and an independent cohort of a few hundred donors, the cumulative frequency of public TCR beta family members distinguished carriers of CMV infection plus the relevant HLA type. The ex vivo response was dominated by HLA-C-restricted CMV-specific TCR beta clonotypes, and the single most frequent clonotype in two of eight donors was supplied by these HLA-C-restricted clonotypes.

About this clonotype: Its antigen target is currently unknown. No much larger clone exists at a distance of one base, and base qualities are not known.

This clonotype originated in a human donor in good health (CMV status not recorded). Some clones in this sample may be carry-over from other donors' samples. Recombination linked TRBV7-8 to TRBJ2-7; a tentative D match to TRBD1 spans 6 bases. The sequencing used cultured PBMCs, collected from culture after CMV antigen stimulation. CDR3 reads: CASRPWNREPYEQYF. The DNA sequence is given as TGTGCCAGCAGACCTTGGAACAGGGAGCCCTACGAGCAGTACTTC.